The next 14 T cell receptor beta chains were all read from a single sample in a study of T cell responses to AZD1222 COVID-19 vaccine. Generated by immunoSEQ multiplex PCR, the TCRdb table keeps only in-frame clones and is missing some. The sample has approximately 100,000 clones; more than 85% are singletons. The sample here was peripheral blood, taken on day 0 of AZD1222 vaccination. These receptors were obtained from an adult in good health.

This clone has only a few counts. The chain uses TRBV3-1 (or the pseudogene TRBV3-2) and TRBJ1-2, with 7 bases that match TRBD1. This CDR3 has 14 amino acids. The germline V gene has CDR1 LGHDT and CDR2 YNNKEL (reference sequence). The V segment lost 4 bases and the J segment 6 bases; nucleotides outside the gene matches: 8. Here the CDR3 reads CASSLRQGTDGYTF. Written as DNA, the CDR3 is TGTGCCAGCAGCCTTCGACAGGGCACAGATGGCTACACCTTC.

CDR3 DNA: TGTGCCAGCTCACGGCCGGGGGGCTTCCCCTACGAGCAGTACTTC. Protein sequence: CASSRPGGFPYEQYF. The chain couples TRBV18 to TRBJ2-7; a weak D match, TRBD2 (7 bases). This CDR3 is built from 15 residues. Trimming removed 4 bases at V and 2 bases at J, with 15 bases between. The germline V gene has CDR1 KGHSH and CDR2 LQKENI. The full variable domain, in which reference TRBV18 and TRBJ2-7 provide the parts outside the CDR3, is NAGVMQNPRHLVRRRGQEARLRCSPMKGHSHVYWYRQLPEEGLKFMVYLQKENIIDESGMPKERFSAEFPKEGPSILRIQQVVRGDSAAYFCASSRPGGFPYEQYFGPGTRLTVT.

V gene TRBV5-1 combines with J gene TRBJ1-1; weak D call: TRBD1 (5 bases). The CDR3 runs 13 residues. V shed 1 base and J shed 7 bases, with 11 bases lying between them. Germline V lookup: CDR1 SGHRS, CDR2 YFSETQ. This chain's CDR3 is CASSLRGDSEAFF. CDR3 nucleotides: TGCGCCAGCAGCTTGCGTGGAGACAGTGAAGCTTTCTTT.

The chain has TRBV5-1 and TRBJ2-3, with D perhaps matching TRBD1 or TRBD2 (5 bases each). This CDR3 spans 15 amino acids. Trimming removed 0 bases from V and 4 bases from J, with 12 bases in between. Germline loops: CDR1 SGHRS, CDR2 YFSETQ. CDR3 DNA: TGCGCCAGCAGCTTGGACTACCTGGGACCAGATACGCAGTATTTT. It is translated as CASSLDYLGPDTQYF.

The genes are TRBV7-3 and TRBJ1-5, with a weak D call TRBD1 (5 bases). The germline CDR1 and CDR2 sequences are SGHTA and FQGTGA. Trimming removed 1 base from V and 0 bases from J, with 10 bases in between. The CDR3 covers 16 residues. CDR3 protein: CASSLKGPLSNQPQHF. For the CDR3, the DNA is TGTGCCAGCAGCTTAAAGGGACCGCTTAGCAATCAGCCCCAGCATTTT.

This clone was recorded a few times. This rearrangement joins TRBV6-5 to TRBJ1-1, with 9 bases aligning to TRBD1. Germline assignment: CDR1 MNHEY and CDR2 SVGAGI. The CDR3 spans 14 residues. J lost 4 bases, V lost 4 bases, and 4 bases had no gene match. CDR3 amino acids: CASSWGQGGTEAFF. The CDR3 DNA is TGTGCCAGCAGTTGGGGACAGGGAGGCACTGAAGCTTTCTTT.

The chain recombines TRBV6-2 or TRBV6-3 with TRBJ2-5, with D unclear. The CDR3 runs to 13 residues. V was trimmed by 4 bases and J by 5 bases, leaving 11 bases between them. CDR1 and CDR2 from the germline V gene are MNHEY and SVGEGT. CDR3 sequence: CASSWAPGETQYF. The CDR3 nucleotides read TGTGCCAGCAGTTGGGCTCCCGGGGAGACCCAGTACTTC.

The chain employs TRBV5-1 and TRBJ2-3, with 9 bases lining up with TRBD2. The CDR3 extends over 14 amino acids. Germline CDR1 SGHRS, CDR2 YFSETQ. V lost 3 bases and J lost 6; bases outside the gene matches: 5. CDR3 coding DNA: TGCGCCAGCAGCTCCACTAGCGGGTCCGATACGCAGTATTTT. It yields the protein CASSSTSGSDTQYF.

The chain joins TRBV2 to TRBJ2-3; 10 positions agree with TRBD1. In germline, CDR1 is SNHLY, CDR2 FYNNEI. V was clipped by 7 bases and J by 2 bases; unmatched bases: 3. The CDR3 length is 14 residues. The CDR3 DNA follows: TGTGCCAGCACGGGACAGGGGTCCACAGATACGCAGTATTTT. Protein sequence: CASTGQGSTDTQYF.

This clone was recorded only once. The chain has TRBV11-3 and TRBJ2-7; D ambiguous. Germline V CDR1 and CDR2: SGHNT, YENEEA. Trimming removed 1 base at V and 3 bases at J, with 16 bases between. The CDR3 contains 16 residues. The CDR3: CASSLGPVAGVYEQYF. For the CDR3, the DNA is TGTGCCAGCAGCTTAGGCCCAGTAGCCGGTGTCTACGAGCAGTACTTC. Variable domain in full (rest from reference TRBV11-3 and TRBJ2-7): EAGVVQSPRYKIIEKKQPVAFWCNPISGHNTLYWYLQNLGQGPELLIRYENEEAVDDSQLPKDRFSAERLKGVDSTLKIQPAELGDSAVYLCASSLGPVAGVYEQYFGPGTRLTVT.

In its sample, this clone was seen once. This chain links TRBV10-3 with TRBJ1-6; the D is unclear. There are 13 residues in the CDR3. CDR1 is ENHRY and CDR2 is SYGVKD in the germline V gene. V was clipped by 0 bases and J by 9 bases, with 6 bases between them. CDR3 region: CAISESIGSPLHF. CDR3 in DNA: TGTGCCATCAGTGAGTCGATCGGTTCACCCCTCCACTTT.

V and J are TRBV4-3 and TRBJ2-1, with D possibly TRBD1 on 6 matching bases. Trimming cost V 0 bases and J 8 bases, with 20 bases left between them. Germline CDR1 is LGHNA and CDR2 is YSLEER. The CDR3 covers 17 residues. The CDR3 spells CASSQEPRQGIIDEQFF. The CDR3 DNA is TGCGCCAGCAGCCAAGAGCCCCGCCAGGGGATTATCGATGAGCAGTTCTTC.

The J gene is TRBJ1-5, the V gene TRBV2; tentatively, D is TRBD1 (5 bases). The CDR3 is 14 amino acids. V was trimmed by 3 bases and J by 0 bases, leaving 6 bases between them. Germline values: CDR1 SNHLY, CDR2 FYNNEI. This CDR3 is CASSDDSSNQPQHF. The DNA of the CDR3 is TGTGCCAGCAGTGATGACAGTAGCAATCAGCCCCAGCATTTT.

This clone has more than one count but fewer than ten. The V call is TRBV4-2, the J call TRBJ2-7; no reliable D call. The V end lost 4 bases, the J end lost 1 base, and 8 bases lay between the germline ends. Germline V CDR1 and CDR2: LGHNA, YNFKEQ. The CDR3 totals 13 residues. The DNA for the CDR3 is TGTGCCAGCAGCCCGGACCTGTCCTACGAGCAGTACTTC. This translates into CASSPDLSYEQYF.